This T cell receptor beta chain derives from a study of blood T cell repertoires in COVID-19. Turning to the study itself: From T cells, B-cell-depleted T cells, or PBMCs came the material, which was cDNA or gDNA.

There are a few counts of this clone. This CDR3 region has 15 residues. The germline V gene encodes CDR1 LNHDA and CDR2 SQIVND (reference sequence). Trimming removed 6 bases at V and 3 bases at J, with 15 bases between. Measured with immunoSEQ multiplex PCR; TCRdb has only the in-frame clones, and not every one. The sample shows some 260,000 clones, under 90% of them seen only once. V usage is TRBV19 and J usage is TRBJ1-3; D unresolved. Sequenced input: PBMCs or T cells enriched from blood (not recorded which). The source of this sequence is a man younger than 40 with acute COVID-19. DNA for the CDR3: TGTGCCAGTAGCGAGGGCCAGAGCTTTGGAAACACCATATATTTT. It is translated as CASSEGQSFGNTIYF.